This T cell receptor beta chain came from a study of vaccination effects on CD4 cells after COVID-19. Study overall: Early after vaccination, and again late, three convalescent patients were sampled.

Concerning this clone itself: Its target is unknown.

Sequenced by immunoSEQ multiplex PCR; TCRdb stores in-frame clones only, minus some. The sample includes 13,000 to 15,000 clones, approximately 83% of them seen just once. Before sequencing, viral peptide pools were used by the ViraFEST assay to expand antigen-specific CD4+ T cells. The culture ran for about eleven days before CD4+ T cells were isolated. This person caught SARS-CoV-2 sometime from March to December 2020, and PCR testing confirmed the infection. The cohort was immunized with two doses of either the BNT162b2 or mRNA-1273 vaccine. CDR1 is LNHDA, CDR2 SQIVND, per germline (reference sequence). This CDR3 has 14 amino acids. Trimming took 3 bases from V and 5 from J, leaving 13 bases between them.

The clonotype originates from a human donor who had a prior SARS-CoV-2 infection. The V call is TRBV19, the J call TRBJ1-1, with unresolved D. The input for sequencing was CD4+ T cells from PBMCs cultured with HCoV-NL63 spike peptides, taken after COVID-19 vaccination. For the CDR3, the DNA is TGTGCCAGTAGTATGAATGGCCTCCTAACTGAAGCTTTCTTT. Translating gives CASSMNGLLTEAFF.